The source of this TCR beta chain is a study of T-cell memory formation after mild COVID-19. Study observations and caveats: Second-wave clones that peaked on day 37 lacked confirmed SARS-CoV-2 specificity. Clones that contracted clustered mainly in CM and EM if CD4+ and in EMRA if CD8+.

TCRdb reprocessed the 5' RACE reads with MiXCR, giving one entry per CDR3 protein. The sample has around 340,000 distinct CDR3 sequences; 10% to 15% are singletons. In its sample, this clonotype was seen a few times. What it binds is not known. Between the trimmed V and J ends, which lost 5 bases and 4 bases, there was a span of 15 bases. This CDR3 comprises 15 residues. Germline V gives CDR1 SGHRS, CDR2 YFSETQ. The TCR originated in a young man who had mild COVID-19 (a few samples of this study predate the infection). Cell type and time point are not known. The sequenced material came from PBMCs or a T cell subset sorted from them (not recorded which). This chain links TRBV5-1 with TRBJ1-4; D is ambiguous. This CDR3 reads CASSSLDRSNEKLFF. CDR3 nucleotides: TGCGCCAGCAGTTCATTGGACCGCAGTAATGAAAAACTGTTTTTT.